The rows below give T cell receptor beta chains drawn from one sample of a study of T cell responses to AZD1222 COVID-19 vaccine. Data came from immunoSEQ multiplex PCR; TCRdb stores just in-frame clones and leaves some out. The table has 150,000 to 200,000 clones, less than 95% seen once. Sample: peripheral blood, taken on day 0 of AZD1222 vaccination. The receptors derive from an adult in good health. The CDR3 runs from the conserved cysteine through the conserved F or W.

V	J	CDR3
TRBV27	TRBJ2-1	CASSPRAYNEQFF
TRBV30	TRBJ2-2	CAWSVGLSGAGELFF
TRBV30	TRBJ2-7	CAFIEDGYEQYF
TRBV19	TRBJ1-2	CASSKSLGTGNYGYTF
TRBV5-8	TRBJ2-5	CASSKNNKETQYF
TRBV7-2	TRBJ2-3	CASSLVDTQYF
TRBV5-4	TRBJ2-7	CASSPGTSGRAGLYEQYF
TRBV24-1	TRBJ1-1	CATSDSRQGNTEAFF
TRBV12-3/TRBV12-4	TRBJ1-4	CASRRTGVEKLFF
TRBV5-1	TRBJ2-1	CASSETSGTINEQFF
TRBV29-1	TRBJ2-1	CSVEKGGGRHEQFF
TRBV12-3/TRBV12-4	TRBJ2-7	CASSFGAGYEQYF
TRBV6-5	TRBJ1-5	CASSLLTGQPQHF
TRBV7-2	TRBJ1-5	CASSSPGNQPQHF
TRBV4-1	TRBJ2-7	CASSQDPGSSYEQYF
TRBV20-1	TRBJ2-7	CSASRVAGFYEQYF
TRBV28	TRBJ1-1	CASSIQGARTEAFF
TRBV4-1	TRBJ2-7	CASSQSGGTYSYEQYF
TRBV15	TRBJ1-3	CATSGRTESSGNTIYF
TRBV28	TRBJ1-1	CASSSRTDRNTEAFF
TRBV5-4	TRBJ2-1	CASSLDLRSNEQFF
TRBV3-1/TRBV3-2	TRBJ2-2	CASSQGLAGGHGELFF
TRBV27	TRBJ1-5	CASSLMTGGRGQPQHF
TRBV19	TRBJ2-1	CASSLPGLAGGPNNEQFF
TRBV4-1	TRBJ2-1	CASSHAGLDEQFF
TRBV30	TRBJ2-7	CAWIPRRTDEPPYEQYF
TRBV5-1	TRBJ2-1	CASGVTYTTYNEQFF
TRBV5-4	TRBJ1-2	CASSYLRVNYGYTF
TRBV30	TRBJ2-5	CAWRVYRDPKGSETQYF
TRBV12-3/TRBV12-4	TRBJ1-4	CASSPGGEKLFF
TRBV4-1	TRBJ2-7	CASSHPGTYEQYF
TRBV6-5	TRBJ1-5	CASSLWGSNQPQHF
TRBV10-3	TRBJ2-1	CAIWSDNEQFF
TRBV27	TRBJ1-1	CASSLSPVTSHTEAFF
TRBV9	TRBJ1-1	CASSVFGDVNTEAFF
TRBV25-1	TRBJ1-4	CASSRSGTGKLFF
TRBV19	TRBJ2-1	CASNPSPRGGRGDEQFF
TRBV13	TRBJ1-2	CASRARTSNYGYTF
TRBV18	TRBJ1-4	CASSLLPATNEKLFF